This TCR beta chain derives from a study of cytomegalovirus exposure and HLA in healthy donors. 60 Vbeta and 13 Jbeta primers were used in PCR. Assay: immunoSEQ multiplex PCR; the TCRdb copy retains only in-frame clones and omits some. The table includes some 120,000 clones, 78% detected once. Germline CDR1 reads WSHSY; CDR2 reads SAAADI. The germline V and J ends were trimmed by 4 bases and 2 bases, with 11 bases remaining between them. The CDR3 totals 15 residues. The origin of this receptor is a woman aged 40 to 50 in good health and CMV-seronegative. The sample comprised PBMCs. The V gene is TRBV10-2, the J gene TRBJ1-4; TRBD1 might be the D (6 bases). The CDR3 spells CASSVGRGTNEKLFF. In DNA, the CDR3 is TGCGCCAGCAGTGTTGGGAGGGGGACTAATGAAAAACTGTTTTTT.